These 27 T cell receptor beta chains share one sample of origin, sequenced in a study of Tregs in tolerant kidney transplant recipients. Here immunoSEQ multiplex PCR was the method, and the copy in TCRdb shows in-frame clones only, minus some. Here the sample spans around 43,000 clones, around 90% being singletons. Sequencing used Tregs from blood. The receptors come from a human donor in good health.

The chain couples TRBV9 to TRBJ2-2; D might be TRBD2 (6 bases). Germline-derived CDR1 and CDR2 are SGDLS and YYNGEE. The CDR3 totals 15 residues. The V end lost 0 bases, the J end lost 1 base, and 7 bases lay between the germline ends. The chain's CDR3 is CASSVAGLNTGELFF. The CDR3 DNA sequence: TGTGCCAGCAGCGTAGCGGGACTGAACACCGGGGAGCTGTTTTTT.

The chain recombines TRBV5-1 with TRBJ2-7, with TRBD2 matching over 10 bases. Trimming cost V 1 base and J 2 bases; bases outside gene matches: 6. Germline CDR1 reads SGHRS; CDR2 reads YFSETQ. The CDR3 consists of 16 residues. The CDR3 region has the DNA TGCGCCAGCAGCTTGCTCTTGAGCGGGAGGGCCTACGAGCAGTACTTC. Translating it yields CASSLLLSGRAYEQYF.

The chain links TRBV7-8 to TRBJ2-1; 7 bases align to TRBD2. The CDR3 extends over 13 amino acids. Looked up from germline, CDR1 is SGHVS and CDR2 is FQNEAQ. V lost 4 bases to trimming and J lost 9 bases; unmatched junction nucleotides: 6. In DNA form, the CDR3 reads TGTGCCAGCAGCTCCGGGACTATCGCTGAGCAGTTCTTC. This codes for CASSSGTIAEQFF.

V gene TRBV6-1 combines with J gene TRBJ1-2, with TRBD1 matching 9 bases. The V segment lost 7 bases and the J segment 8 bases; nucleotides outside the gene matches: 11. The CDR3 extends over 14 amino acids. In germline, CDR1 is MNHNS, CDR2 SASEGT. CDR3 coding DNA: TGTGCCAGCACCCGTAACAGGGGGCCTTGGGGCTACACCTTC. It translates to CASTRNRGPWGYTF.

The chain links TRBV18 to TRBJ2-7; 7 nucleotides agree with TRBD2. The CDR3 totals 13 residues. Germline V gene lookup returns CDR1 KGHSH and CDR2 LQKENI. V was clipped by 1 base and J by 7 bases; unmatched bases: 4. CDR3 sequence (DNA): TGTGCCAGCTCACCACGGGGACTAAGGGAGCAGTACTTC. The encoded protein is CASSPRGLREQYF.

CDR3 sequence (DNA): TGTGCCAGCAGTTACTCGCGGGTGGTAGAGGAAAAACTGTTTTTT. It translates to CASSYSRVVEEKLFF. The rearrangement uses TRBV6-6 and TRBJ1-4; no definite D call. V was cut by 0 bases and J by 8 bases, with 13 bases left in between. Germline V CDR1 and CDR2: MNHNY, SVGAGI (reference sequence). This CDR3 has 15 residues.

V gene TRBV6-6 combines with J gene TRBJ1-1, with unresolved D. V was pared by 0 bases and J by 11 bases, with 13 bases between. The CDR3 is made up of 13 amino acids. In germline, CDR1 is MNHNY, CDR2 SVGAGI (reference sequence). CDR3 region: CASSYSEGWIAFF. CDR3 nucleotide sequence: TGTGCCAGCAGTTACTCGGAAGGGTGGATCGCTTTCTTT.

The CDR3 DNA reads as TGTGCCAGCAGCCCGGGACTAGCGGGGGTTCGGGCCTACAATGAGCAGTTCTTC. Translation gives CASSPGLAGVRAYNEQFF. The genes are TRBV7-8 and TRBJ2-1, with 14 bases that match TRBD2. This CDR3 is 18 amino acids long. The junction had 8 bases not matched to a gene; V was cut back by 5 bases and J by 2 bases. Germline V gene lookup returns CDR1 SGHVS and CDR2 FQNEAQ.

The CDR3 region has the DNA TGTGCCATCAGTGGGCAGGGCAAAGCTAACTATGGCTACACCTTC. It specifies CAISGQGKANYGYTF. The chain links TRBV10-3 to TRBJ1-2, with D tentatively TRBD1 (5 bases). The V gene lost 4 bases and the J gene lost 0 bases, with 12 bases spanning the gap. Germline V gene lookup returns CDR1 ENHRY and CDR2 SYGVKD. The CDR3 loop spans 15 amino acids.

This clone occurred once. The CDR3 region is CASSYRHRGSREQYF. For the CDR3, the DNA is TGTGCCAGCAGTTACAGGCACAGGGGGAGTCGCGAGCAGTACTTC. V gene TRBV6-5 combines with J gene TRBJ2-7, with 8 bases aligning to TRBD1. The trim removed 2 bases at V and 6 bases at J, leaving 9 bases unmatched. Germline CDR1 reads MNHEY; CDR2 reads SVGAGI. CDR3 length equals 15 residues.

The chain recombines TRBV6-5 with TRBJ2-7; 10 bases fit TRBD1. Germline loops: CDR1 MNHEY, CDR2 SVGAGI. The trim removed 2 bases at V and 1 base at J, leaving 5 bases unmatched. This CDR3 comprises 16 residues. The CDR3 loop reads CASSYGTGAESYEQYF. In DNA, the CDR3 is TGTGCCAGCAGTTACGGGACAGGGGCCGAATCCTACGAGCAGTACTTC.

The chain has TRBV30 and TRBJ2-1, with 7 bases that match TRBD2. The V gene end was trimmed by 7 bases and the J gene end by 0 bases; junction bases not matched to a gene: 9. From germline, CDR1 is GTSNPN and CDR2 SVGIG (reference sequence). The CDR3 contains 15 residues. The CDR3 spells CASEWAGVSYNEQFF. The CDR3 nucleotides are TGTGCCTCGGAGTGGGCGGGAGTCTCCTACAATGAGCAGTTCTTC.

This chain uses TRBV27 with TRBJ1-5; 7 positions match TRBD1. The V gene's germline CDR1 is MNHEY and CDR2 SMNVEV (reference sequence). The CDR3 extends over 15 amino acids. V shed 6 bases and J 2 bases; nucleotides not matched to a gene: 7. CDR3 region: CASSPRQGGNQPQHF. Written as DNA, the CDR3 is TGTGCCAGCAGCCCCAGACAGGGTGGCAATCAGCCCCAGCATTTT.

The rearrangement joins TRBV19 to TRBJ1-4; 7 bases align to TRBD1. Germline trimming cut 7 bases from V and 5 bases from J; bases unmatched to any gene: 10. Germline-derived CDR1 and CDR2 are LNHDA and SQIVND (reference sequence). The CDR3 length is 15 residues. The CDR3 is CASKLRQGKNEKLFF. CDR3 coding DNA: TGTGCCAGTAAGTTAAGACAGGGAAAAAATGAAAAACTGTTTTTT.

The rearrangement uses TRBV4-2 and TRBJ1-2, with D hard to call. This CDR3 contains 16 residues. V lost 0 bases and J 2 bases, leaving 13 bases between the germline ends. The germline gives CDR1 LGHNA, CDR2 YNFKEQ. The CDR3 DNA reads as TGTGCCAGCAGCCAAGATCTGGCAGGCCAAAACTATGGCTACACCTTC. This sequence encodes CASSQDLAGQNYGYTF.

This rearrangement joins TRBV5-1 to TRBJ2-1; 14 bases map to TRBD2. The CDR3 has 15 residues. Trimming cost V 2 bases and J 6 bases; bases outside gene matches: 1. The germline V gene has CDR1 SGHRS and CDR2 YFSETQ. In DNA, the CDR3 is TGCGCCAGCAGCTTTGGGACTAGCGGGAGCAATGAGCAGTTCTTC. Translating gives CASSFGTSGSNEQFF.

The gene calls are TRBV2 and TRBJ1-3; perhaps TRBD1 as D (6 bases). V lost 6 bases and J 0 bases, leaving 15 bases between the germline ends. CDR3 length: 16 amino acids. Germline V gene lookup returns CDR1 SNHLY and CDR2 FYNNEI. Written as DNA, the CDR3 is TGTGCCAGCAGAACACAGGGAGTGGGCTCTGGAAACACCATATATTTT. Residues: CASRTQGVGSGNTIYF.

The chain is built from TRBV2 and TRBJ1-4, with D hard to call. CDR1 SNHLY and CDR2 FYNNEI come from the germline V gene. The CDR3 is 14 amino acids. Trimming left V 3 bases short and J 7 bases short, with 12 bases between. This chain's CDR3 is CASSDNIRSEKLFF. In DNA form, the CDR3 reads TGTGCCAGCAGTGATAACATAAGAAGTGAAAAACTGTTTTTT.

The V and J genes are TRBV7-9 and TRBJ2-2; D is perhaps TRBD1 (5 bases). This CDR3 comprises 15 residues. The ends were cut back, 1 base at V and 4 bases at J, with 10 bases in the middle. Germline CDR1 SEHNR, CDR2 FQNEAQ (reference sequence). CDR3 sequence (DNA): TGTGCCAGCAGCTTAGTGGGCAGGGTCACCGGGGAGCTGTTTTTT. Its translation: CASSLVGRVTGELFF.

DNA of the CDR3: TGTGCCAGCTCACCAGGGTACGCCTACGAGCAGTACTTC. This gives the protein CASSPGYAYEQYF. This chain joins TRBV18 and TRBJ2-7; unclear D gene. CDR3 length: 13 amino acids. CDR1 is KGHSH, CDR2 LQKENI, per germline. With 2 bases removed from V and 2 bases from J, the gap between germline ends came to 7 bases.

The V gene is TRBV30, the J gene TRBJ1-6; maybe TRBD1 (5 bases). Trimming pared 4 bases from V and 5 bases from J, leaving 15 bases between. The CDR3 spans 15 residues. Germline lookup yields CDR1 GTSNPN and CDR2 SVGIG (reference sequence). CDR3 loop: CAWTPWTRDNSPLHF. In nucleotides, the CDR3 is TGTGCCTGGACCCCGTGGACAAGAGATAATTCACCCCTCCACTTT.

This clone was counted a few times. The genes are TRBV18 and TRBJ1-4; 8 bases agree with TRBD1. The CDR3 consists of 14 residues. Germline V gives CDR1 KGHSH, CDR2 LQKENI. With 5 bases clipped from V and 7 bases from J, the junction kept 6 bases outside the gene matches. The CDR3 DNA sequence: TGTGCCAGCTCATCGGACAGGGAACGTGAAAAACTGTTTTTT. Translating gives CASSSDREREKLFF.

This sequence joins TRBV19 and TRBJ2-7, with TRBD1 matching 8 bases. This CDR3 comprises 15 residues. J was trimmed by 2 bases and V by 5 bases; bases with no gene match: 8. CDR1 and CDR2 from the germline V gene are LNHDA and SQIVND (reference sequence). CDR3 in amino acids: CASSRYQGAPYEQYF. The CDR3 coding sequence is TGTGCCAGTAGTCGCTACCAGGGGGCCCCCTACGAGCAGTACTTC.

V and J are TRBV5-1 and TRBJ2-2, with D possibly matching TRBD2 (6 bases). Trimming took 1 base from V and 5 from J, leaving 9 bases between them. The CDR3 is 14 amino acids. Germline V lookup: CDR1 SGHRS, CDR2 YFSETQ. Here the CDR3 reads CASSLLTSTGELFF. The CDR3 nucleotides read TGCGCCAGCAGCTTGTTGACTAGTACCGGGGAGCTGTTTTTT.

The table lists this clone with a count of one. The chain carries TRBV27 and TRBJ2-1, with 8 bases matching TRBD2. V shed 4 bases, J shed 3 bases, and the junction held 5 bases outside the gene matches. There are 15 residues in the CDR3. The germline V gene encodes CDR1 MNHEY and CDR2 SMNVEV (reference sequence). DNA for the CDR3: TGTGCCAGCAGTTCAACTAGCGGAATCTACAATGAGCAGTTCTTC. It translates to CASSSTSGIYNEQFF.

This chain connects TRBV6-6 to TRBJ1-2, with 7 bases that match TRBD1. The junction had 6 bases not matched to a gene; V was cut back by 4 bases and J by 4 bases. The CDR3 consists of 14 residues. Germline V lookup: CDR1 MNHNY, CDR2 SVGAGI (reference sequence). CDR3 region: CASSWRQGGYGYTF. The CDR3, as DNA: TGTGCCAGCAGTTGGAGACAGGGAGGCTATGGCTACACCTTC.

The CDR3 sequence: CASSPLWDTEAFF. For the CDR3, the DNA is TGTGCCAGTAGTCCTCTATGGGACACTGAAGCTTTCTTT. This rearrangement joins TRBV6-5 to TRBJ1-1; the D is unclear. CDR1 and CDR2 from the germline V gene are MNHEY and SVGAGI. Deletions cut 9 bases from V and 3 bases from J, with 14 bases between. The CDR3 has 13 amino acids.